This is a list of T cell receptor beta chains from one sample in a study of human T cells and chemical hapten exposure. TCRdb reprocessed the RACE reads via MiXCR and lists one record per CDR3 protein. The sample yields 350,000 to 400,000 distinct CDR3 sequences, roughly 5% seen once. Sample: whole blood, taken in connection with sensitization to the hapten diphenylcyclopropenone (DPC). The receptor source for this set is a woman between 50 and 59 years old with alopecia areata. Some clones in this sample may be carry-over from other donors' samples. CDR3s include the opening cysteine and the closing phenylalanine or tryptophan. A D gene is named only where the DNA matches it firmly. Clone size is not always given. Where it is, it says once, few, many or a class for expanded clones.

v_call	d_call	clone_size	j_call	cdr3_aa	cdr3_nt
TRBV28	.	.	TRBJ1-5	CASSYSREGEPQHF	TGTGCCAGCAGTTACTCCAGGGAAGGGGAGCCCCAGCATTTT
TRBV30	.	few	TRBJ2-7	CAWSVGSSYEQYF	TGTGCCTGGAGTGTAGGTTCTTCCTACGAGCAGTACTTC
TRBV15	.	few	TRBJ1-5	CATRAGEGNQPQHF	TGTGCCACCAGGGCAGGGGAGGGCAATCAGCCCCAGCATTTT
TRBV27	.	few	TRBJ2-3	CASRLGADTQYF	TGTGCCAGCAGGCTGGGGGCAGATACGCAGTATTTT
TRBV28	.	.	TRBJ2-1	CASSFRRTYNEQFF	TGTGCCAGCAGTTTTAGGCGGACCTACAATGAGCAGTTCTTC
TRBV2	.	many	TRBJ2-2	CASRVSGELFF	TGTGCCAGCAGAGTCAGCGGGGAGCTGTTTTTT
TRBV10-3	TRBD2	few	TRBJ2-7	CAISDYRGGGEQYF	TGTGCCATCAGTGATTATCGGGGGGGTGGTGAGCAGTACTTC
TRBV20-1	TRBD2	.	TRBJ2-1	CSARQREWNNEQFF	TGCAGTGCTAGACAGCGGGAGTGGAACAATGAGCAGTTCTTC
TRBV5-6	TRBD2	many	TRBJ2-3	CASSLKREVLVYF	TGTGCCAGCAGCTTGAAGCGGGAGGTCTTAGTGTATTTT
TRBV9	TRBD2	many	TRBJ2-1	CASSVGPGGRNEQFF	TGTGCCAGCAGCGTAGGTCCCGGGGGGAGGAATGAGCAGTTCTTC
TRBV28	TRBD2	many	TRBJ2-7	CASSAPDPGGYEQYF	TGTGCCAGCAGTGCCCCGGACCCGGGGGGCTACGAGCAGTACTTC
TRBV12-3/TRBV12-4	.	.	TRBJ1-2	CASSPWGNYGYTF	TGTGCCAGCAGTCCCTGGGGTAACTATGGCTACACCTTC
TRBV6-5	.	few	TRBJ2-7	CASSYVQGPRGEQYF	TGTGCCAGCAGTTATGTTCAGGGGCCACGCGGCGAGCAGTACTTC
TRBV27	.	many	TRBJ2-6	CASSLSEGISGANVLTF	TGTGCCAGCAGTTTATCCGAGGGTATTTCTGGGGCCAACGTCCTGACTTTC
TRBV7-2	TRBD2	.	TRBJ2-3	CASSRGGTADTQYF	TGTGCCAGCAGCCGGGGGGGGACGGCAGATACGCAGTATTTT
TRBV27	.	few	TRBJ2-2	CASSPLAVTNTGELFF	TGTGCCAGCAGTCCCCTGGCGGTGACGAACACCGGGGAGCTGTTTTTT
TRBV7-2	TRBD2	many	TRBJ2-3	CASSFYPSGGVGSTDTQYF	TGTGCCAGCAGCTTCTACCCTAGCGGGGGGGTAGGGAGCACAGATACGCAGTATTTT
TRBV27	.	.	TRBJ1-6	CASSQTSSYNSPLHF	TGTGCCAGCAGTCAGACAAGCTCCTATAATTCACCCCTCCACTTT
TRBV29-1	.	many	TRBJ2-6	CSVEGITGANVLTF	TGCAGCGTTGAAGGGATTACTGGGGCCAACGTCCTGACTTTC
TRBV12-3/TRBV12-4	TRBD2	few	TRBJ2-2	CASRAGTGGSGELFF	TGTGCCAGCAGAGCCGGGACCGGGGGGTCCGGGGAGCTGTTTTTT
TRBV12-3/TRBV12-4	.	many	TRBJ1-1	CASSPTENTEAFF	TGTGCCAGCAGCCCTACGGAAAACACTGAAGCTTTCTTT
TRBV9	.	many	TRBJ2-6	CASSVGWDLRLITVSGANVLTF	TGTGCCAGCAGCGTAGGCTGGGACCTTCGGCTTATCACCGTCTCTGGGGCCAACGTCCTGACTTTC
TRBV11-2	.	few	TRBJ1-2	CASSRGRAYGYTF	TGTGCCAGCAGCCGGGGGAGGGCCTATGGCTACACCTTC
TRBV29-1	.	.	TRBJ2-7	CSVIRDYEQYF	TGCAGCGTTATCAGGGACTACGAGCAGTACTTC
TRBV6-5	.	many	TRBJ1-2	CASTTGMDYGYTF	TGTGCCAGCACAACGGGGATGGACTATGGCTACACCTTC
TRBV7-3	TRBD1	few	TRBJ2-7	CASSPRTGREGEQYF	TGTGCCAGCAGCCCTCGGACAGGGAGAGAAGGCGAGCAGTACTTC
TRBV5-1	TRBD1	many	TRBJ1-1	CASSRGTVLNTEAFF	TGCGCCAGCAGCCGAGGGACAGTCCTGAACACTGAAGCTTTCTTT
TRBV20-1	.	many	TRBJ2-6	CSAGPPGANVLTF	TGCAGTGCGGGTCCCCCTGGGGCCAACGTCCTGACTTTC
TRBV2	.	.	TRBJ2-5	CASKGGSQETQYF	TGTGCCAGCAAGGGGGGGTCCCAAGAGACCCAGTACTTC
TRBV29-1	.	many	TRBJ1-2	CSVERRAADPGYTF	TGCAGCGTTGAAAGGCGGGCGGCAGACCCTGGCTACACCTTC
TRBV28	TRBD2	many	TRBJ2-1	CASSSFLAGEGIEQFF	TGTGCCAGCAGTTCTTTCCTAGCGGGAGAAGGAATTGAGCAGTTCTTC